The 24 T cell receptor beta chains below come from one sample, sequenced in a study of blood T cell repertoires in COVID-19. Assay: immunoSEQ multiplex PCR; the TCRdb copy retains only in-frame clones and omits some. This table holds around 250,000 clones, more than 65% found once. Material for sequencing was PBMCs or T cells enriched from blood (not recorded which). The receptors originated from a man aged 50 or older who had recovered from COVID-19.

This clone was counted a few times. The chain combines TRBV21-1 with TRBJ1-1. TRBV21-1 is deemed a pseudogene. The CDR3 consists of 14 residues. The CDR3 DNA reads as TGTGCCAGCACCTCGGCGGGGCAGAGCACTGAAGCTTTCTTT. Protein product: CASTSAGQSTEAFF.

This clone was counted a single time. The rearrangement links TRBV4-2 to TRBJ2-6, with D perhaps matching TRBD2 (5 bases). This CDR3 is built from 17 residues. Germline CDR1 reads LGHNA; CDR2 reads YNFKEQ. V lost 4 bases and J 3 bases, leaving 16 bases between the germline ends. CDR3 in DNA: TGTGCCAGCAGCCGACCTAGAGGGAATAGTGGGGCCAACGTCCTGACTTTC. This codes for CASSRPRGNSGANVLTF.

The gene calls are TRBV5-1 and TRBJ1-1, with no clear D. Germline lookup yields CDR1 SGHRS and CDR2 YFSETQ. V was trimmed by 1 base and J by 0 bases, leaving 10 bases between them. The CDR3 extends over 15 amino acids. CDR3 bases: TGCGCCAGCAGCTTGTCAACGGTAATGAACACTGAAGCTTTCTTT. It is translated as CASSLSTVMNTEAFF. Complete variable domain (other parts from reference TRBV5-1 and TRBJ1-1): KAGVTQTPRYLIKTRGQQVTLSCSPISGHRSVSWYQQTPGQGLQFLFEYFSETQRNKGNFPGRFSGRQFSNSRSEMNVSTLELGDSALYLCASSLSTVMNTEAFFGQGTRLTVV.

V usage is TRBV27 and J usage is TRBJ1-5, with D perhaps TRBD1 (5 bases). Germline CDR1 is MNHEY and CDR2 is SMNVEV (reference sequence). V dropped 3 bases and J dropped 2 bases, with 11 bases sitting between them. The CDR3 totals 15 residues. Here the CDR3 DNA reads TGTGCCAGCAGTTTTGGAGTAGGGGGCAATCAGCCCCAGCATTTT. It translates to CASSFGVGGNQPQHF.

Written as DNA, the CDR3 is TGTGCCACCAGTGACTACCGGGGTAGCGGGGCCTCCAATGAGCAGTTCTTC. This codes for CATSDYRGSGASNEQFF. The chain uses TRBV24-1 and TRBJ2-1; 8 bases match TRBD2. CDR1 and CDR2 from the germline V gene are KGHDR and SFDVKD. Germline trimming cut 4 bases from V and 6 bases from J; bases unmatched to any gene: 13. The CDR3 is 17 residues long.

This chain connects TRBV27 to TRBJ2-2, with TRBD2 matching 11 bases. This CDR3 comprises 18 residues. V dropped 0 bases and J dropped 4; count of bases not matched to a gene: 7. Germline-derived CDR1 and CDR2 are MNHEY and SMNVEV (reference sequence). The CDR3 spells CASSLSLAGGDGTGELFF. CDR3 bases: TGTGCCAGCAGTTTATCTCTAGCGGGAGGCGATGGCACCGGGGAGCTGTTTTTT.

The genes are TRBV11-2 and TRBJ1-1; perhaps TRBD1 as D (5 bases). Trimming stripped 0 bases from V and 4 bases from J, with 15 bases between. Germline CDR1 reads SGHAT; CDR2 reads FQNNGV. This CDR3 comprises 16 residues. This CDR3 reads CASSLDPNTQGTEAFF. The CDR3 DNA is TGTGCCAGCAGCTTAGATCCCAACACCCAGGGCACTGAAGCTTTCTTT.

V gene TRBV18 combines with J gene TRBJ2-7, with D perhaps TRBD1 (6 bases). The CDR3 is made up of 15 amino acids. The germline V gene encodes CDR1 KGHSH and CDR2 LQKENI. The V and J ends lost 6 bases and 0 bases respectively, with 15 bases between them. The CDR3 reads CASSFLDSGSYEQYF. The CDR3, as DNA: TGTGCCAGCTCCTTTTTGGACAGCGGCTCCTACGAGCAGTACTTC.

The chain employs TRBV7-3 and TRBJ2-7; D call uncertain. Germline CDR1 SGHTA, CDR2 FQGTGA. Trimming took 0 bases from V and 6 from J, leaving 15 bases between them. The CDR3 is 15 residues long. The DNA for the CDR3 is TGTGCCAGCAGCTTAACGCGTGGTAGTTTAAGCGAGCAGTACTTC. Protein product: CASSLTRGSLSEQYF.

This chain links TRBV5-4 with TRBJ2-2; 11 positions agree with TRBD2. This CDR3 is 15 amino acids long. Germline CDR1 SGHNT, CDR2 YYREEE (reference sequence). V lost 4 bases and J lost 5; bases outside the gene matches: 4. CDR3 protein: CASSLTSGDTGELFF. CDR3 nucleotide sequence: TGTGCCAGCAGCCTGACTAGCGGGGATACCGGGGAGCTGTTTTTT.

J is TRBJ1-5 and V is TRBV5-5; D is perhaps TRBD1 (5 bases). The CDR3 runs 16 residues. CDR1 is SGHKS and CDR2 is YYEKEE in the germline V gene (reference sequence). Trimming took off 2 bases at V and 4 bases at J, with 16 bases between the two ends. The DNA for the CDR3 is TGTGCCAGCAGCTTTGGAGCAGACAGAGCTAATCAGCCCCAGCATTTT. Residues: CASSFGADRANQPQHF.

In DNA form, the CDR3 reads TGCGCCAGCAGCCAAGATCCCTCTGGGGCGGCAAGCAAAAACATTCAGTACTTC. Its translation: CASSQDPSGAASKNIQYF. The J gene is TRBJ2-4, the V gene TRBV4-1, with D maybe TRBD1 (5 bases). The V and J ends lost 0 bases and 3 bases respectively, with 18 bases between them. The CDR3 runs to 18 residues. Per germline, CDR1 MGHRA and CDR2 YSYEKL.

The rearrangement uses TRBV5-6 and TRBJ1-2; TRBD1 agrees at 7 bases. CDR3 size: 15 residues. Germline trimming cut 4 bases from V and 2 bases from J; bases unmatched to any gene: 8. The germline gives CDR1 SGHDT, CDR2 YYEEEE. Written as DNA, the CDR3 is TGTGCCAGCAGCCCACCGGGACAGAAAAACTATGGCTACACCTTC. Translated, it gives CASSPPGQKNYGYTF.

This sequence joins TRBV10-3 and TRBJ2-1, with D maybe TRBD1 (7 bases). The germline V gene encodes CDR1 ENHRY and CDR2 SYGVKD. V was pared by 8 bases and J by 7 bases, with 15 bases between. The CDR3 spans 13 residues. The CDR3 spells CAIGGTAPNEQFF. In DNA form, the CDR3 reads TGTGCCATCGGGGGGACAGCGCCAAATGAGCAGTTCTTC.

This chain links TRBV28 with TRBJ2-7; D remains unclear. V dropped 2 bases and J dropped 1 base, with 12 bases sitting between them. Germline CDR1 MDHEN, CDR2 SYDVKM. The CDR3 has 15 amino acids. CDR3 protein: CASSLLRVESYEQYF. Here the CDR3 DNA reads TGTGCCAGCAGTTTACTCCGAGTGGAGTCCTACGAGCAGTACTTC.

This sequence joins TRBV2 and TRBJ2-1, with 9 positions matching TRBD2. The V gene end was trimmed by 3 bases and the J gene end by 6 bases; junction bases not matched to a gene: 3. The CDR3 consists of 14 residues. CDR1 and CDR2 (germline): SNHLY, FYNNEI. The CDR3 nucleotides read TGTGCCAGCAGTGACGCGGGGGGGACCAATGAGCAGTTCTTC. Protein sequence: CASSDAGGTNEQFF.

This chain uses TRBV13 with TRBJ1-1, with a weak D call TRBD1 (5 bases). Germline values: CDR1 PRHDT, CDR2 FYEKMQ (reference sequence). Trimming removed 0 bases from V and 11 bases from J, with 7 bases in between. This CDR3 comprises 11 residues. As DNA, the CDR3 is TGTGCCAGCAGCTTAGGGGGGCTGGCTTTCTTT. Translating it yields CASSLGGLAFF.

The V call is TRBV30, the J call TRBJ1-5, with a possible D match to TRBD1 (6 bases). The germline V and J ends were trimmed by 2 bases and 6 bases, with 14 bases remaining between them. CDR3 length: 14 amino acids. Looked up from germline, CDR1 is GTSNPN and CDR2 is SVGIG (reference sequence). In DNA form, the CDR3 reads TGTGCCTGGAGTCCGGACAGCCTAGGTCAGCCCCAGCATTTT. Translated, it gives CAWSPDSLGQPQHF. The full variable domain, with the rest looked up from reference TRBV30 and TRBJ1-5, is SQTIHQWPATLVQPVGSPLSLECTVEGTSNPNLYWYRQAAGRGLQLLFYSVGIGQISSEVPQNLSASRPQDRQFILSSKKLLLSDSGFYLCAWSPDSLGQPQHFGDGTRLSIL.

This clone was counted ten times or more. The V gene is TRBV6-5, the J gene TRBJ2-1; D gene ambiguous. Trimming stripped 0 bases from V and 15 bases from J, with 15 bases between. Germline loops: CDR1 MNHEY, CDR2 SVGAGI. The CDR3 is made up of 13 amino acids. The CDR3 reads CASSYSTSLVRFF. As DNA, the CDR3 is TGTGCCAGCAGTTACTCCACGAGCCTGGTTCGGTTCTTC.

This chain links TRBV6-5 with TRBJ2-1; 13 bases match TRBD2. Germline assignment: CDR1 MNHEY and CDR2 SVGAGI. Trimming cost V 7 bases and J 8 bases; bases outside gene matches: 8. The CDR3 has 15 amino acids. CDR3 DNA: TGTGCCAGCAACTTAGGGACTAGCGGGATCGATGAGCAGTTCTTC. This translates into CASNLGTSGIDEQFF.

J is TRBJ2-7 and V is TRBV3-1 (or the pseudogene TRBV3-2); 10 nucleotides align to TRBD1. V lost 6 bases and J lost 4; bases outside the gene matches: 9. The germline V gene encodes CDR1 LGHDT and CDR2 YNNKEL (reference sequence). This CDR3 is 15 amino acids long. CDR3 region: CASRGGDRGFYEQYF. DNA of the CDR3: TGTGCCAGCAGGGGGGGGGACAGGGGATTTTACGAGCAGTACTTC.

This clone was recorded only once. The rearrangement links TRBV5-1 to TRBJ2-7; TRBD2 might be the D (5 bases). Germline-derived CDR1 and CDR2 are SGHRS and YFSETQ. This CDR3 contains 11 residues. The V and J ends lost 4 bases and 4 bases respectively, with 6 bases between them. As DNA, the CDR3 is TGCGCCAGCAGCAGCGGTTACGAGCAGTACTTC. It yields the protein CASSSGYEQYF.

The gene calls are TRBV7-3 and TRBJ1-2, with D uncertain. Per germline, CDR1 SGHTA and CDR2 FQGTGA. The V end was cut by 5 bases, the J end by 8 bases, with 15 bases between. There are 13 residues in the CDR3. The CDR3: CASSPLSGGGYTF. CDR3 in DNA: TGTGCCAGCAGCCCCCTGAGTGGAGGAGGCTACACCTTC.

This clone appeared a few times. CDR3 DNA: TGTGCCAGTAGTAGAACTCAGGGTGCCGTTGAAAAACTGTTTTTT. Translating gives CASSRTQGAVEKLFF. The rearrangement joins TRBV19 to TRBJ1-4; TRBD1 is a possible D gene (5 bases). The V gene's germline CDR1 is LNHDA and CDR2 SQIVND (reference sequence). Trimming took 4 bases from V and 7 from J, leaving 16 bases between them. CDR3 size: 15 residues.